Sequencing of this TCR beta chain was carried out in a study of response to subunit inactivated influenza vaccine. Study-wide results and caveats: Authors suggested each seasonal flu vaccination may recruit only limited numbers of new T cells.

This clonotype came up a few times. What it recognizes is unknown. This CDR3 spans 13 amino acids. Germline CDR1 and CDR2: WNHNN and SYGVQD (reference sequence). V was pared by 2 bases and J by 2 bases, with 5 bases between. TCRdb used MiXCR to reprocess the RT-PCR reads, holding one entry per CDR3 protein. The table records hundreds of thousands of distinct CDR3 sequences, approximately 14% of them present only once. The clonotype comes from a man aged 50-60 years who received an inactivated influenza vaccine. The material sequenced was PBMCs from blood, taken 11 to 12 days after vaccination. The V gene is TRBV10-1, the J gene TRBJ2-3, with no clear D. The CDR3 sequence: CASSEQPTDTQYF. In nucleotides, the CDR3 is TGCGCCAGCAGTGAGCAACCCACAGATACGCAGTATTTT.